A single sample gave rise to the 2 T cell receptor beta chains below, sequenced in a study of Ad26.COV2.S vaccination and SARS-CoV-2 variants. Sequencing used immunoSEQ multiplex PCR; TCRdb keeps in-frame clones, though not all of them. The profile covers approximately 400,000 clones, with roughly 84% appearing a single time and less than 4% taken by the ten largest. Treatment given: some 19 received Ad26.COV2.S at low or high dose, single or two shots; several received placebo; per-sample allocation not given. Sampling took place 63 days after the first vaccine or placebo injection. The starting material was peripheral blood, obtained in a trial of Ad26.COV2.S vaccine versus placebo. The receptors originated from a person between 18 and 65 years old who received the Ad26.COV2.S COVID-19 vaccine or a placebo.

The chain carries TRBV7-9 and TRBJ1-3; D is undetermined. CDR1 is SEHNR and CDR2 is FQNEAQ in the germline V gene (reference sequence). CDR3 size: 17 residues. The ends were cut back, 0 bases at V and 1 base at J, with 13 bases in the middle. The CDR3 region has the DNA TGTGCCAGCAGCTTAGCGCTGACCGTTCTATCTGGAAACACCATATATTTT. Residues: CASSLALTVLSGNTIYF. Together with reference TRBV7-9 and TRBJ1-3, the CDR3 gives the full variable domain: DTGVSQNPRHKITKRGQNVTFRCDPISEHNRLYWYRQTLGQGPEFLTYFQNEAQLEKSRLLSDRFSAERPKGSFSTLEIQRTEQGDSAMYLCASSLALTVLSGNTIYFGEGSWLTVV.

This clone appeared a few times. The chain combines TRBV6-6 with TRBJ2-3; no firm D call. The germline V gene has CDR1 MNHNY and CDR2 SVGAGI (reference sequence). V lost 6 bases and J 5 bases, leaving 12 bases between the germline ends. The CDR3 is 13 residues long. The CDR3 coding sequence is TGTGCCAGCAGCCGAAGGCAAATAGATACGCAGTATTTT. This sequence encodes CASSRRQIDTQYF.